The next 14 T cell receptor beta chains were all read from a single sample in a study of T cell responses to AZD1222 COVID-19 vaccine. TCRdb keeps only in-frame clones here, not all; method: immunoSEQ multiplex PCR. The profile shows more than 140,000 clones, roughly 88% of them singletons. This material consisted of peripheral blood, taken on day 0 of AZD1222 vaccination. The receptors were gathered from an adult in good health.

DNA of the CDR3: TGTGCCAGTAGTACCCTTGAGGGGGTGAGGGGGGAGACCCAGTACTTC. It encodes CASSTLEGVRGETQYF. The chain joins TRBV19 to TRBJ2-5; possible D gene TRBD1, 6 bases. The CDR3 consists of 16 residues. V dropped 4 bases and J dropped 5 bases, with 20 bases sitting between them. Germline V gene sequence: CDR1 LNHDA, CDR2 SQIVND (reference sequence).

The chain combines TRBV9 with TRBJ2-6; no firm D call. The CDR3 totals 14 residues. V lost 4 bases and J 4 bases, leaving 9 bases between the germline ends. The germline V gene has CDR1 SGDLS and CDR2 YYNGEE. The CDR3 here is CASSPTAGANVLTF. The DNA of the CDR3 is TGTGCCAGCAGCCCCACGGCCGGGGCCAACGTCCTGACTTTC.

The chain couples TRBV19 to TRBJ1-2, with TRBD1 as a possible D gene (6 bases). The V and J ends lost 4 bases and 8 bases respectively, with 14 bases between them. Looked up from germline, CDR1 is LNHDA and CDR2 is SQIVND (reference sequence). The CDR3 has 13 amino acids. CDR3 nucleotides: TGTGCCAGTAGTACGGGGGCGCGGAGGGGCTACACCTTC. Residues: CASSTGARRGYTF.

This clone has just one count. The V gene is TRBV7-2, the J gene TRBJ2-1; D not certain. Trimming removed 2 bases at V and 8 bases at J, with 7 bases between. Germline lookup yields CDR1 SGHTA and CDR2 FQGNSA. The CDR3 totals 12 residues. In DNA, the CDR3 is TGTGCCAGCAGCTTAAATCGGGATGAGCAGTTCTTC. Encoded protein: CASSLNRDEQFF.

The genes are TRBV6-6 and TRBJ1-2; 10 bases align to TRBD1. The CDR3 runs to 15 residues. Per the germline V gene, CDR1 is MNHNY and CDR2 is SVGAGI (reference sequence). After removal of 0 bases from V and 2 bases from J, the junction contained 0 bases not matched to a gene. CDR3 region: CASSYSGQGNYGYTF. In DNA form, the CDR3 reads TGTGCCAGCAGTTACTCGGGACAGGGGAACTATGGCTACACCTTC.

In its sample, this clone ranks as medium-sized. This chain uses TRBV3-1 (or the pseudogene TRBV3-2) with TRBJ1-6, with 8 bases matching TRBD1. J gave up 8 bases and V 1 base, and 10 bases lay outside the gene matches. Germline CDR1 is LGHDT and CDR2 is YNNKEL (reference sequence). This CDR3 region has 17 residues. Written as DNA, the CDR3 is TGTGCCAGCAGCCAAGGCGACCCCGGGACAGGCTATTCACCCCTCCACTTT. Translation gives CASSQGDPGTGYSPLHF.

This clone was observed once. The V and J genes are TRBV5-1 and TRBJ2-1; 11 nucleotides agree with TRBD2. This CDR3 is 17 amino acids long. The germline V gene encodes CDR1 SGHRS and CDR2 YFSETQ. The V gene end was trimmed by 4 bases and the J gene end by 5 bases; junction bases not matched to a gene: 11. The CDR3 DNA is TGCGCCAGCAGCCCGGGACTAGCGGTCCCTAGGGACAATGAGCAGTTCTTC. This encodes CASSPGLAVPRDNEQFF.

As DNA, the CDR3 is TGCGCCAGCAGAAATAGCGGGAGCCAAGAGACCCAGTACTTC. Translating it yields CASRNSGSQETQYF. The chain is built from TRBV5-1 and TRBJ2-5; 9 bases align to TRBD2. V lost 5 bases to trimming and J lost 1 base; unmatched junction nucleotides: 3. Germline assignment: CDR1 SGHRS and CDR2 YFSETQ. The length of the CDR3 is 14 residues.

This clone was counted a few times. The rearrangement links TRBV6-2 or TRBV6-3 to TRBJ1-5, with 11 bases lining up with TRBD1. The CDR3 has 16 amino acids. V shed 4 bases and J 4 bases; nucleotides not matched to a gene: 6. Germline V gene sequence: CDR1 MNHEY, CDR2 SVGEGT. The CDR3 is CASSWGQGVGNQPQHF. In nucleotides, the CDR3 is TGTGCCAGCAGTTGGGGACAGGGGGTAGGTAATCAGCCCCAGCATTTT.

CDR3 sequence (DNA): TGCAGCGTTGCGACGGACAGGGAAGCTTTCTTT. It translates to CSVATDREAFF. The rearrangement links TRBV29-1 to TRBJ1-1; TRBD1 matches 7 bases. Looked up from germline, CDR1 is SQVTM and CDR2 is ANQGSEA. Unmatched junction bases numbered 4, after V lost 4 bases and J lost 8 bases. This CDR3 spans 11 amino acids. Complete variable domain (other parts from reference TRBV29-1 and TRBJ1-1): SAVISQKPSRDICQRGTSLTIQCQVDSQVTMMFWYRQQPGQSLTLIATANQGSEATYESGFVIDKFPISRPNLTFSTLTVSNMSPEDSSIYLCSVATDREAFFGQGTRLTVV.

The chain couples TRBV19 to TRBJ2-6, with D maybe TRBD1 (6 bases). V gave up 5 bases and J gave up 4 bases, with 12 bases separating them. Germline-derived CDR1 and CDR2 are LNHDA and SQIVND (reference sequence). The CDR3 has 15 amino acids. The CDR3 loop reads CASSGTGTGANVLTF. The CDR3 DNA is TGTGCCAGTAGTGGAACCGGGACAGGGGCCAACGTCCTGACTTTC.

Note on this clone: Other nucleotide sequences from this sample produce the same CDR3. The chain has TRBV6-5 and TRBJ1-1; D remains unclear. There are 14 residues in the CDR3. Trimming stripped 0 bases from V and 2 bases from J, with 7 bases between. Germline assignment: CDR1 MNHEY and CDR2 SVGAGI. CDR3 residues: CASSYSGRNTEAFF. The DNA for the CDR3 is TGTGCCAGCAGTTACTCGGGCCGCAACACTGAAGCTTTCTTT.

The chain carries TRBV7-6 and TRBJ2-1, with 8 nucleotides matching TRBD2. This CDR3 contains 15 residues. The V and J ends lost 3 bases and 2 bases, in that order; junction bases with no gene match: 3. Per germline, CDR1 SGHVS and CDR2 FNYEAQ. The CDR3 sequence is CASSFGGRTYNEQFF. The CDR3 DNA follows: TGTGCCAGCAGCTTCGGCGGGAGGACCTACAATGAGCAGTTCTTC.

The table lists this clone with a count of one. This CDR3 reads CAWSPSGDITEAFF. CDR3 in DNA: TGTGCCTGGAGTCCCTCCGGAGACATCACTGAAGCTTTCTTT. J is TRBJ1-1 and V is TRBV30; no definite D call. With 2 bases removed from V and 4 bases from J, the gap between germline ends came to 14 bases. The V gene's germline CDR1 is GTSNPN and CDR2 SVGIG (reference sequence). There are 14 residues in the CDR3.